The sequence of this TCR beta chain was determined in a study of early T cells in non-severe SARS-CoV-2 infection. TCRdb independently ran MiXCR on the 5' RACE reads; one entry per CDR3 protein. The repertoire consists of about 45,000 distinct CDR3 sequences, with around a tenth occurring once and the leading ten covering less than 25%. This clonotype was counted ten times or more. CDR3 size: 15 residues. The V end was cut by 3 bases, the J end by 3 bases, with 16 bases between. Germline assignment: CDR1 SGDLS and CDR2 YYNGEE. This clonotype originated in an adult who was a healthcare worker with PCR-confirmed SARS-CoV-2 infection or an uninfected control (not recorded which). Material for sequencing was whole blood. J is TRBJ2-7 and V is TRBV9, with D possibly being TRBD2 (6 bases). The CDR3 reads CASSAGSGGDYEQYF. The CDR3 coding sequence is TGTGCCAGCAGCGCTGGCTCCGGAGGGGACTACGAGCAGTACTTC.